The 29 T cell receptor beta chains presented below share a single source sample, sequenced in a study of shared clonotypes between healthy human individuals. TCRdb's table, derived via immunoSEQ multiplex PCR, lists solely in-frame clones and lacks some. The sample lists a few million clones, around 92% occurring once. Material for sequencing was naive CD4+ T cells from PBMCs. Subset: CD45RA+ positively selected. The receptors were sampled from a man aged 18 to 30 in good health. Some clones in this sample may be carry-over from other donors' samples.

This rearrangement joins TRBV4-3 to TRBJ1-2, with a tentative D call TRBD1 (5 bases). Germline V gives CDR1 LGHNA, CDR2 YSLEER. The CDR3 loop spans 15 amino acids. Trimming stripped 0 bases from V and 1 base from J, with 9 bases between. The CDR3 here is CASSQDWGDNYGYTF. The CDR3 DNA follows: TGCGCCAGCAGCCAAGATTGGGGGGATAACTATGGCTACACCTTC.

The rearrangement links TRBV11-2 to TRBJ1-1; the D gene is possibly TRBD1 (5 bases). The CDR3 consists of 16 residues. Germline CDR1 reads SGHAT; CDR2 reads FQNNGV. Trimming pared 4 bases from V and 1 base from J, leaving 16 bases between. The CDR3 spells CASSSRSSRGNTEAFF. The CDR3 nucleotides are TGTGCCAGCAGCTCCCGGTCAAGTAGGGGGAACACTGAAGCTTTCTTT.

This chain links TRBV5-1 with TRBJ2-4, with 9 nucleotides matching TRBD1. Losses at the gene ends were 3 bases for V and 0 bases for J; bases not matched to a gene: 4. Germline assignment: CDR1 SGHRS and CDR2 YFSETQ. The CDR3 covers 16 residues. In DNA form, the CDR3 reads TGCGCCAGCAGCTATGGACAGGGGTTAGCCAAAAACATTCAGTACTTC. Protein sequence: CASSYGQGLAKNIQYF.

The chain is built from TRBV19 and TRBJ1-3; maybe TRBD1 (5 bases). The germline V gene encodes CDR1 LNHDA and CDR2 SQIVND (reference sequence). V was trimmed by 1 base and J by 4 bases, leaving 11 bases between them. The CDR3 length is 15 residues. The CDR3 DNA reads as TGTGCCAGTAGTATAGCCGGGACGGAGGGAAACACCATATATTTT. Amino acid sequence: CASSIAGTEGNTIYF.

V gene TRBV27 combines with J gene TRBJ1-2; 7 bases match TRBD1. CDR1 is MNHEY and CDR2 is SMNVEV in the germline V gene (reference sequence). Trimming removed 4 bases from V and 6 bases from J; junction bases left unmatched: 8. The length of the CDR3 is 14 residues. CDR3 nucleotide sequence: TGTGCCAGCAGTTGGGCGGACAGGCTTGATGGCTACACCTTC. As protein: CASSWADRLDGYTF.

The chain joins TRBV27 to TRBJ2-3; the match to TRBD1 covers 8 bases. There are 12 residues in the CDR3. The germline V gene has CDR1 MNHEY and CDR2 SMNVEV (reference sequence). Trimming at V came to 5 bases and at J to 11 bases, leaving 6 bases not matched to a gene. CDR3 protein: CASSRTGLEQYF. The CDR3 DNA is TGTGCCAGCAGTCGGACAGGGCTCGAGCAGTATTTT.

The chain has TRBV28 and TRBJ1-4, with 9 bases fitting TRBD1. CDR1 is MDHEN and CDR2 is SYDVKM in the germline V gene. The CDR3 is 15 residues long. Losses at the gene ends were 3 bases for V and 5 bases for J; bases not matched to a gene: 4. CDR3 DNA sequence: TGTGCCAGCAGTTTTCAGGGGACAGGGAATGAAAAACTGTTTTTT. Protein sequence: CASSFQGTGNEKLFF.

This chain joins TRBV5-1 and TRBJ2-5, with D unresolved. Germline V gene lookup returns CDR1 SGHRS and CDR2 YFSETQ. The V gene lost 1 base and the J gene lost 2 bases, with 9 bases spanning the gap. The CDR3 loop spans 14 amino acids. Here the CDR3 reads CASSLTADQETQYF. CDR3 DNA sequence: TGCGCCAGCAGCTTGACGGCAGATCAAGAGACCCAGTACTTC.

This chain links TRBV5-4 with TRBJ1-1; D gene ambiguous. The CDR3 is 12 residues long. V lost 4 bases and J lost 3, with 7 bases in between. From germline, CDR1 is SGHNT and CDR2 YYREEE (reference sequence). The CDR3 reads CASSARDTEAFF. The DNA for the CDR3 is TGTGCCAGCAGCGCCCGAGACACTGAAGCTTTCTTT.

The chain uses TRBV27 and TRBJ2-3; the D is unclear. V lost 3 bases, J lost 4 bases, and 17 bases lay in between. The germline V gene has CDR1 MNHEY and CDR2 SMNVEV (reference sequence). CDR3 length: 16 amino acids. The CDR3 region is CASSFWRARSADTQYF. The DNA of the CDR3 is TGTGCCAGCAGTTTTTGGCGAGCCCGGTCGGCAGATACGCAGTATTTT.

V is TRBV2 and J is TRBJ2-5, with D tentatively TRBD2 (5 bases). The DNA end favors TRBJ2-7, so the J call may be wrong. CDR1 is SNHLY and CDR2 is FYNNEI in the germline V gene. This CDR3 is built from 12 residues. The CDR3 loop is CASSWMTNEQYF. The DNA of the CDR3 is TGTGCCAGCAGTTGGATGACTAACGAGCAGTACTTC.

The V and J genes are TRBV7-2 and TRBJ2-7, with D unresolved. V dropped 2 bases and J dropped 7 bases, with 9 bases sitting between them. In germline, CDR1 is SGHTA, CDR2 FQGNSA. The CDR3 consists of 12 residues. The CDR3: CASSLRRIEQYF. CDR3 nucleotide sequence: TGTGCCAGCAGCTTAAGACGTATTGAGCAGTACTTC.

The rearrangement links TRBV5-1 to TRBJ1-6, with D perhaps matching TRBD1 (5 bases). Between the trimmed V and J ends, which lost 0 bases and 7 bases, there was a span of 8 bases. CDR1 and CDR2 from the germline V gene are SGHRS and YFSETQ. The CDR3 runs to 14 residues. CDR3 amino acids: CASSLDRRNSPLHF. CDR3 coding DNA: TGCGCCAGCAGCTTGGACAGGCGGAATTCACCCCTCCACTTT.

The rearrangement joins TRBV28 to TRBJ2-3, with D hard to call. CDR1 MDHEN and CDR2 SYDVKM come from the germline V gene. The CDR3 contains 14 residues. Deletions cut 3 bases from V and 2 bases from J, with 9 bases between. This chain's CDR3 is CASSFRLVTDTQYF. The CDR3 DNA reads TGTGCCAGCAGTTTCAGGCTAGTCACAGATACGCAGTATTTT.

The chain carries TRBV7-9 and TRBJ2-3, with 8 bases identical to TRBD2. V gave up 9 bases and J gave up 8 bases; unmatched junction bases: 7. Germline assignment: CDR1 SEHNR and CDR2 FQNEAQ (reference sequence). This CDR3 contains 12 residues. Here the CDR3 reads CASRLASGTQYF. The CDR3 nucleotides are TGTGCCAGTCGACTAGCGTCGGGTACGCAGTATTTT.

This clone was seen once. V gene TRBV16 combines with J gene TRBJ1-1; maybe TRBD1 (6 bases). From germline, CDR1 is KGHSY and CDR2 FQNENV. V was clipped by 1 base and J by 7 bases, with 13 bases between them. The CDR3 has 14 residues. The CDR3 nucleotides are TGTGCCAGCAGCCAATTGGAGGGGGTGAGTGAAGCTTTCTTT. Protein: CASSQLEGVSEAFF.

The J gene is TRBJ2-1, the V gene TRBV6-1; 10 nucleotides match TRBD2. There are 15 residues in the CDR3. Germline-derived CDR1 and CDR2 are MNHNS and SASEGT. The junction had 4 bases not matched to a gene; V was cut back by 0 bases and J by 8 bases. CDR3 sequence (DNA): TGTGCCAGCAGTGAAGCTGTAGCGGGAGGCTATGAGCAGTTCTTC. Protein product: CASSEAVAGGYEQFF.

The J gene is TRBJ2-5, the V gene TRBV11-2, with 13 nucleotides matching TRBD2. Matching the DNA end better, TRBJ2-7 makes the J call doubtful. Germline assignment: CDR1 SGHAT and CDR2 FQNNGV. The CDR3 extends over 14 amino acids. CDR3 coding DNA: TGTGCCAGCAGCCGGACTAGCGGGAGCTACGAGCAGTACTTC. Encoded protein: CASSRTSGSYEQYF.

The chain uses TRBV7-2 and TRBJ1-2, with D unresolved. Germline CDR1 SGHTA, CDR2 FQGNSA. The CDR3 consists of 11 residues. V lost 6 bases and J 2 bases, leaving 4 bases between the germline ends. The CDR3 nucleotides are TGTGCCAGCAGAGAAAACTATGGCTACACCTTC. Amino acid sequence: CASRENYGYTF.

The chain is built from TRBV5-1 and TRBJ2-1; possible D gene TRBD2, 5 bases. Germline V gene data show CDR1 as SGHRS and CDR2 as YFSETQ. The CDR3 totals 13 residues. The V end lost 0 bases, the J end lost 10 bases, and 11 bases lay between the germline ends. CDR3 in amino acids: CASSLVPEGEQFF. CDR3 nucleotide sequence: TGCGCCAGCAGCTTGGTCCCAGAGGGCGAGCAGTTCTTC.

The chain couples TRBV7-8 to TRBJ2-6, with a possible D match to TRBD1 (6 bases). The ends were cut back, 0 bases at V and 4 bases at J, with 10 bases in the middle. CDR3 length: 16 residues. Germline V gives CDR1 SGHVS, CDR2 FQNEAQ. CDR3 in DNA: TGTGCCAGCAGCTTAGCAACAGGGTTGGGGGCCAACGTCCTGACTTTC. The encoded protein is CASSLATGLGANVLTF.

V gene TRBV4-1 combines with J gene TRBJ2-1; 12 bases fit TRBD2. The CDR3 runs to 18 residues. Germline CDR1 reads MGHRA; CDR2 reads YSYEKL. V trimming: 5 bases; J trimming: 1 base; junction bases outside the gene matches: 9. CDR3 in DNA: TGCGCCAGCAGCAGGGGACTAGCGGGCTACACTTCCTACAATGAGCAGTTCTTC. Translation: CASSRGLAGYTSYNEQFF.

The chain is built from TRBV6-1 and TRBJ2-5, with D hard to call. The end of the DNA is better explained by TRBJ2-7, so the J call may be wrong. This CDR3 is 14 amino acids long. Germline CDR1 and CDR2: MNHNS and SASEGT. This chain's CDR3 is CASSEMANSYEQYF. CDR3 DNA: TGTGCCAGCAGTGAAATGGCCAATTCCTACGAGCAGTACTTC.

The rearrangement uses TRBV28 and TRBJ1-3; no reliable D call. The CDR3 spans 17 residues. V lost 7 bases, J lost 0 bases, and 19 bases lay in between. Per germline, CDR1 MDHEN and CDR2 SYDVKM. CDR3 sequence reads: CASTVSPPGSSGNTIYF. The CDR3 bases are TGTGCCAGCACGGTATCTCCTCCGGGAAGCTCTGGAAACACCATATATTTT.

The rearrangement joins TRBV7-9 to TRBJ2-1; 8 bases match TRBD1. Germline CDR1 and CDR2: SEHNR and FQNEAQ (reference sequence). The CDR3 is 15 amino acids. V lost 1 base to trimming and J lost 10 bases; unmatched junction nucleotides: 9. CDR3 DNA: TGTGCCAGCAGCTTAGAGGGCAGGGGGCGTTGGGAGCAGTTCTTC. Its translation is CASSLEGRGRWEQFF.

This clone was seen just once. The chain carries TRBV7-2 and TRBJ1-1; D gene unclear. CDR1 is SGHTA, CDR2 FQGNSA, per germline. This CDR3 region has 13 residues. V lost 2 bases and J 11 bases, leaving 15 bases between the germline ends. The CDR3 spells CASSLQGDSSAFF. The CDR3 DNA reads as TGTGCCAGCAGCTTACAAGGCGATTCAAGCGCTTTCTTT.

This clone has a single count. The rearrangement joins TRBV4-2 to TRBJ2-1, with D possibly matching TRBD2 (5 bases). The ends were cut back, 7 bases at V and 5 bases at J, with 21 bases in the middle. CDR1 is LGHNA and CDR2 is YNFKEQ in the germline V gene. This CDR3 has 16 amino acids. This chain's CDR3 is CASTTSLAIVHNEQFF. The CDR3 DNA sequence: TGTGCCAGCACCACCTCCCTAGCAATCGTCCACAATGAGCAGTTCTTC.

This clone was seen only once. J is TRBJ2-1 and V is TRBV27; unclear D gene. Germline CDR1 is MNHEY and CDR2 is SMNVEV (reference sequence). This CDR3 region has 13 residues. The ends were cut back, 4 bases at V and 6 bases at J, with 10 bases in the middle. The CDR3 DNA reads as TGTGCCAGCAGTTCAAGGATAGGCAATGAGCAGTTCTTC. This translates into CASSSRIGNEQFF.

The V gene is TRBV5-6, the J gene TRBJ1-4; D gene ambiguous. The CDR3 spans 17 residues. Trimming cost V 5 bases and J 0 bases, with 17 bases left between them. Per germline, CDR1 SGHDT and CDR2 YYEEEE. The CDR3 DNA sequence: TGTGCCAGCAGGCGGCGGTTGGTGGGCTCAACTAATGAAAAACTGTTTTTT. Translating gives CASRRRLVGSTNEKLFF.